Here is one T cell receptor beta chain with its context. Its target antigen remains unknown. The record has no base qualities; no much larger clone is one base away. This specimen belongs to a study of vaccination and CD4 T cells after COVID-19 (dated 2022 in TCRdb). In terms of the full investigation: Every convalescent patient had a positive nasal swab PCR test for SARS-CoV-2, with mild disease in nine patients and severe disease in one. In control cultures, a CEFX viral epitope pool was used as positive control, an HIV-1 Nef peptide pool was used as negative control, or no peptide was added. The convalescent cohort comprised six males and four females, including two Hispanic individuals, seven Caucasians, two Asians and one multiracial person. In over 8 COVID-19 convalescent patients and a few infection-naive healthy vaccine recipients, researchers compared the spike-specific CD4+ TCR repertoire from before mRNA vaccination with the repertoire from after. Post-COVID blood samples were collected from convalescent patients a median of around 100 days after diagnosis, with a range of roughly 35 to 170 days. Post-vaccine blood samples were collected a median of about 72 days after the second vaccine dose, ranging from about 13 to 250 days. Each participant got two doses of either the Pfizer-BioNTech BNT162b2 vaccine (n=8) or the Moderna mRNA-1273 vaccine (n=2). The cultures were stimulated with overlapping spike peptide pools from SARS-CoV-2 and from the common cold coronaviruses HCoV-NL63, HCoV-OC43 and HCoV-229E.

The meaning of the sample's treatment or condition label: roughly 10-day PBMC culture with coronavirus spike peptide pools or control peptides (ViraFEST assay). The ViraFEST assay was used in the study, in which antigen-specific T cells were expanded with peptide pools and expanded clonotypes were subsequently identified by TCR sequencing. The positive SARS-CoV-2 PCR tests of the convalescent patients were dated from March to December 2020, before the Alpha, Beta and Delta variants emerged in the United States. PBMCs were cultured at around 2.2 million per well in IMDM supplemented with about 5.5% human AB serum and around 10 IU/ml IL-2, with roughly 9.5 ug/ml peptide pools added. Half of the culture medium was replaced with fresh IL-2-containing medium on days 3 and 7. CD4+ T cells were isolated after 10 days of culture through negative selection using the EasySep CD4+ T cell isolation kit. Ficoll-Paque Plus gradient centrifugation was used to isolate PBMCs from whole blood, and the isolated PBMCs were then either used fresh or cryopreserved at -140C. Culture conditions were generally each tested in triplicate wells.

The research as a whole found: Only a relatively small number of convalescent patients were included in the study, and early timepoints following natural infection were not analyzed. Of the vaccine-specific clones found in convalescent patients, nearly all (304 of 307) were mono-reactive for SARS-CoV-2 spike instead of being cross-reactive with common cold coronaviruses. The median count of SARS-CoV-2-reactive clonotypes went up from around 23 after infection to a few dozen after vaccination, although the change was not significant. In convalescent patients, a median around 90% of post-vaccine SARS-CoV-2-reactive clones were detected only after vaccination, suggesting vaccine-specific priming.

V is cut by 4 bases and J by 7 bases, and the space between the germline ends is 12 bases. CDR1 and CDR2, looked up from the germline V gene, are MDHEN and SYDVKM. The CDR3, from cysteine to phenylalanine, totals 13 residues. Only the CDR3 DNA is retained, 39 bases long and in frame from the first base. The library was obtained by PCR. DNA from cultured CD4+ T cells was subjected to TCR sequencing with the Oncomine TCR Beta short-read assay at the Johns Hopkins FTIC core. The QIAamp micro DNA kit was used to extract genomic DNA from the cultured CD4+ T cells. Oncomine TCR Beta libraries from cultured CD4+ T cells were pooled with unique dual indexes and sequenced on an Illumina iSeq 100. The source study handled its data this way. Non-productive sequences were removed, and CDR3s not starting with C, not ending with F or W, or shorter than 7 amino acids were discarded. Antigen-specific clonotypes were identified with the MANAFEST web application by comparing peptide-stimulated wells with reference and other culture wells. Positive clones required FDR below 0.05, an odds ratio above 5, and productive frequency above 0.1% in at least two of three replicate wells. Cross-reactive clonotypes were defined as significantly expanded in both SARS-CoV-2 spike wells and at least one common cold coronavirus spike condition. Using R version 3.6.1, CDR3 homology was evaluated through Levenshtein distances (stringdist) along with unrooted phylogenetic trees (ape). TCRdb reanalyzed the raw reads on its own, using fastp at Q25 for trimming and MiXCR for clone calling, and kept in-frame beta chains. Every CDR3 protein is listed once, alongside the most common genes and DNA of its rows. The V and J calls follow TCRdb's processing rather than the paper's. The sample table holds 20,000 or so distinct CDR3 sequences, of which 51% were seen once. The ten largest make up roughly a tenth of the sample.

The TCR comes from a human donor who had recovered from COVID-19. Sequencing was performed on CD4+ T cells from blood, cultured in vitro, taken before SARS-CoV-2 vaccination. The chain is made from TRBV28 and TRBJ2-3, with the D gene call left open. The bases are TGTGCCAGCAGTTCGCGCCCATCGAATACGCAGTATTTT. Its amino acids are CASSSRPSNTQYF. When the CDR3 is completed using the reference TRBV28 and TRBJ2-3 genes on either side, the full variable domain is DVKVTQSSRYLVKRTGEKVFLECVQDMDHENMFWYRQDPGLGLRLIYFSYDVKMKEKGDIPEGYSVSREKKERFSLILESASTNQTSMYLCASSSRPSNTQYFGPGTRLTVL.